The present T cell receptor beta chain was sequenced within a study of blood T cells in healthy people across ages. General study findings and limits: Long-lived and aged donors differed, with more naive CD4+ cells and higher diversity in the long-lived.

Details on this clonotype: Its antigen is currently unknown. It is likely a read error, because the conserved phenylalanine at the end of the CDR3 is missing.

The CDR3 has 15 residues. V gave up 6 bases and J gave up 2 bases, with 14 bases separating them. Per the germline V gene, CDR1 is LGHNT and CDR2 is FRNRAP. Then a second PCR, running roughly 6 to 12 cycles, was carried out with a sample-barcoded 5' primer and a J-beta primer mix. Tags on each cDNA molecule came from a template-switch adaptor with 12 random nucleotides. TCRdb itself ran the 5' RACE reads through MiXCR, one entry per CDR3 protein. Of roughly 1,700,000 distinct CDR3 sequences detected, 28% appear once; the ten largest clones hold roughly 8.2%. The source material was blood. The TCR sequence derives from a woman aged 30 to 39 in good health. The chain joins TRBV12-5 to TRBJ1-5; D uncertain. In DNA, the CDR3 is TGTGCTAGTGGACCCGACACCGTCGGCAATCAGCCCCAGCATTCT. Translation gives CASGPDTVGNQPQHS.